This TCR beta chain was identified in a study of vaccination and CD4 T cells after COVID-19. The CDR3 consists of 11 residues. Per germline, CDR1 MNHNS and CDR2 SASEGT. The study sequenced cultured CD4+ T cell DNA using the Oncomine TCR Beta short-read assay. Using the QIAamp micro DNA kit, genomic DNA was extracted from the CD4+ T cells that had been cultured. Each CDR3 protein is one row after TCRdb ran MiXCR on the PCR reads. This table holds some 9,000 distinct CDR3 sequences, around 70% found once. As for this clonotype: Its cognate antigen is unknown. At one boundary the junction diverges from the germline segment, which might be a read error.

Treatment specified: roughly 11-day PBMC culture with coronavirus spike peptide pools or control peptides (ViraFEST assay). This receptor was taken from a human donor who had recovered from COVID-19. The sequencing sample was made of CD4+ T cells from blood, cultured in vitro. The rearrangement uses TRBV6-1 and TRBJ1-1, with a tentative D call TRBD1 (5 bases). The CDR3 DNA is TGTGCCATCAGTGGGGGTGGGGAAGCTTTCTTT. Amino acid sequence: CAISGGGEAFF.